A single T cell receptor beta chain is shown here with its context. The antigen is unknown. The J segment lost 4 bases and the V segment lost 5 bases, leaving 6 bases of the junction unmatched. The CDR3 contains 14 residues. In germline, CDR1 is LNHDA, CDR2 SQIVND (reference sequence). Time point reported: pretreatment peripheral blood. This entry belongs to a study of PD-L1 blockade in urothelial cancer. On the study more broadly: Prior regimens of chemotherapy numbered 0 to 3 per patient. Median T cell yield per blood sample was about 140,000 cells.

Study observations and caveats: Lower pretreatment blood TCR clonality, under the median, predicted better survival, researchers reported.

The assay was immunoSEQ multiplex PCR, and TCRdb's table has in-frame clones only and misses some. The sample includes tens of thousands of clones, 90% of them seen just once. This clonotype originated in a man aged 55 to 70 with urothelial cancer. The chain carries TRBV19 and TRBJ2-5, with 8 bases lining up with TRBD2. The sample here was PBMCs, taken around atezolizumab (anti-PD-L1) treatment. CDR3 in DNA: TGTGCCAGTAGTCCCGGACTAGCTGGAGAGACCCAGTACTTC. Translated: CASSPGLAGETQYF. Variable domain in full (rest from reference TRBV19 and TRBJ2-5): DGGITQSPKYLFRKEGQNVTLSCEQNLNHDAMYWYRQDPGQGLRLIYYSQIVNDFQKGDIAEGYSVSREKKESFPLTVTSAQKNPTAFYLCASSPGLAGETQYFGPGTRLLVL.